Sequencing of this T cell receptor beta chain was carried out in a study of cytomegalovirus exposure and HLA in healthy donors. Vbeta (60) and Jbeta (13) primers were used in the PCR. The method was immunoSEQ multiplex PCR; TCRdb's version includes in-frame clones alone and lacks a portion of them. The sample includes around 170,000 clones, roughly 80% of them seen just once. Trimming removed 3 bases at V and 2 bases at J, with 10 bases between. Germline V lookup: CDR1 SGHTA, CDR2 FQGTGA. CDR3 length: 14 residues. The sample comprised PBMCs. The V and J genes are TRBV7-3 and TRBJ1-1; perhaps TRBD1 as D (6 bases). The receptor was derived from a man in his forties in good health and CMV-seropositive. DNA for the CDR3: TGTGCCAGCAGCTTGAACAGGGCCAACACTGAAGCTTTCTTT. Its translation is CASSLNRANTEAFF.